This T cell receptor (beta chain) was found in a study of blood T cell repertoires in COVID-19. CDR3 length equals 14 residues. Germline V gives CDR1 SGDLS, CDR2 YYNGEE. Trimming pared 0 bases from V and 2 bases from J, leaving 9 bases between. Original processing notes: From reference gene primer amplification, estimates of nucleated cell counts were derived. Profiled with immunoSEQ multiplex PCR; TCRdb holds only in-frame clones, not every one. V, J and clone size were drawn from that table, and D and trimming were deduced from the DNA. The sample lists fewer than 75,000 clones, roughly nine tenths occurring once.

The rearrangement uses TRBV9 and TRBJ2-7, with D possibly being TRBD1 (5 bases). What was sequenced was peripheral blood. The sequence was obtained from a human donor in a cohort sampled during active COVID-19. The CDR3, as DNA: TGTGCCAGCAGCGTAGAGCCAGGGACCTACGAGCAGTACTTC. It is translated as CASSVEPGTYEQYF.